A selection of T cell receptor beta chains follows, all from one sample in a study of neurological immune-mediated disorders. One entry per CDR3 protein results from TCRdb running MiXCR on the 5' RACE reads. The table shows approximately 51,000 distinct CDR3 sequences, with around 3.1% occurring only once. The sequenced material came from PBMCs. Source of these receptors: a man aged 40-49 years with multiple sclerosis. CDR3s include the opening cysteine and the closing phenylalanine or tryptophan. The D gene is left open where the match is weak. Not all rows give a size; the values are once, few, many and, for expanded clones, a class.

clone size | D gene | J gene | V gene | CDR3 protein | CDR3 DNA
many | - | TRBJ2-2 | TRBV3-1 | CASSIRPDTGELFF | TGTGCCAGCAGCATCAGACCAGACACCGGGGAGCTGTTTTTT
many | TRBD1 | TRBJ2-3 | TRBV6-6 | CASSLPGQTDTQYF | TGTGCCAGCAGTCTACCGGGACAGACAGATACGCAGTATTTT
- | - | TRBJ1-1 | TRBV5-1 | CASSAGPSNTEAFF | TGCGCCAGCAGCGCGGGACCCTCGAACACTGAAGCTTTCTTT
many | - | TRBJ2-5 | TRBV20-1 | CSARDRGRRLGETQYF | TGCAGTGCTAGAGATCGAGGGAGACGGTTAGGAGAGACCCAGTACTTC
many | - | TRBJ2-7 | TRBV20-1 | CSATEGPYEQYF | TGCAGTGCCACAGAGGGCCCCTACGAGCAGTACTTC
- | - | TRBJ2-7 | TRBV20-1 | CSAAGGIDEQYF | TGCAGTGCAGCTGGTGGGATCGACGAGCAGTACTTC
many | TRBD2 | TRBJ2-5 | TRBV6-5 | CASSQTSAQETQYF | TGTGCCAGCAGTCAAACTAGCGCGCAAGAGACCCAGTACTTC
few | TRBD1 | TRBJ2-7 | TRBV3-1 | CASSSRTGGDEQYF | TGTGCCAGCAGCTCGCGGACAGGGGGTGACGAGCAGTACTTC
many | TRBD1 | TRBJ2-7 | TRBV7-9 | CASSRGQGLGEQYF | TGTGCCAGCAGCCGGGGACAGGGGTTAGGCGAGCAGTACTTC
many | TRBD1 | TRBJ2-5 | TRBV5-1 | CASSLVGDRVQTQYF | TGCGCCAGCAGCTTGGTTGGGGACAGGGTACAGACCCAGTACTTC
many | TRBD2 | TRBJ2-3 | TRBV29-1 | CSVEPGLAGGGTDTQYF | TGCAGCGTTGAACCGGGACTAGCGGGGGGGGGCACAGATACGCAGTATTTT
many | - | TRBJ1-1 | TRBV12-3/TRBV12-4 | CASSSLKLREAFF | TGTGCCAGCAGTTCCCTTAAGTTACGCGAAGCTTTCTTT
many | - | TRBJ1-2 | TRBV5-1 | CASSKTAGSSTGYTF | TGCGCCAGCAGCAAGACTGCAGGGTCTTCTACCGGCTACACCTTC
many | - | TRBJ2-4 | TRBV10-3 | CAISDRQNIQYF | TGTGCCATCAGTGACAGGCAAAACATTCAGTACTTC
many | TRBD2 | TRBJ2-7 | TRBV28 | CASSFSLAGAYEQYF | TGTGCCAGCAGTTTTAGCCTAGCGGGGGCCTACGAGCAGTACTTC
many | TRBD2 | TRBJ2-3 | TRBV9 | CASSVGLAGVSDTQYF | TGTGCCAGCAGCGTCGGGCTAGCGGGGGTGTCAGATACGCAGTATTTT
many | - | TRBJ2-1 | TRBV5-6 | CASTGVGGEQFF | TGTGCCAGCACCGGGGTGGGGGGCGAGCAGTTCTTC
- | - | TRBJ2-3 | TRBV7-9 | CANYRPQPSTDTQYF | TGTGCCAATTACCGTCCTCAGCCTAGCACAGATACGCAGTATTTT
few | - | TRBJ2-1 | TRBV27 | CASSPSTSSYNEQFF | TGTGCCAGCAGCCCCTCGACTAGCTCCTACAATGAGCAGTTCTTC
- | - | TRBJ2-5 | TRBV20-1 | CSARSPPPTTAETQYF | TGCAGTGCTAGAAGTCCCCCTCCCACAACGGCAGAGACCCAGTACTTC
many | - | TRBJ1-1 | TRBV14 | CASSQQGRYTEAFF | TGTGCCAGCAGCCAACAGGGTCGATACACTGAAGCTTTCTTT
- | - | TRBJ2-3 | TRBV10-3 | CAISVNSGGAGDTQYF | TGTGCCATCAGTGTAAATTCTGGCGGGGCTGGAGATACGCAGTATTTT
many | - | TRBJ1-4 | TRBV6-5 | CASSSAGAGGEKLFF | TGTGCCAGCAGTTCCGCAGGGGCTGGGGGGGAAAAACTGTTTTTT
many | - | TRBJ1-4 | TRBV7-2 | CASSTGWGQGKLFF | TGTGCCAGCAGCACCGGGTGGGGGCAAGGAAAACTGTTTTTT
many | - | TRBJ2-2 | TRBV6-2/TRBV6-3 | CASRPHNGGPNTGELFF | TGTGCCAGCAGACCCCATAACGGGGGACCGAACACCGGGGAGCTGTTTTTT
many | TRBD1 | TRBJ2-4 | TRBV5-4 | CASSRRDRGLNIQYF | TGTGCCAGCAGCCGCCGGGACAGGGGTTTGAACATTCAGTACTTC
many | TRBD2 | TRBJ2-1 | TRBV4-1 | CASSLTIAGGNINEQFF | TGCGCCAGCAGCCTCACTATAGCGGGGGGGAACATCAATGAGCAGTTCTTC
many | TRBD1 | TRBJ2-1 | TRBV12-3/TRBV12-4 | CASSRITGGLSNEQFF | TGTGCCAGCAGTCGAATTACAGGGGGCTTAAGCAATGAGCAGTTCTTC
many | - | TRBJ2-3 | TRBV7-2 | CASSLLEGGIAGDTQYF | TGTGCCAGCAGCCTCCTGGAAGGGGGGATAGCAGGGGATACGCAGTATTTT
many | - | TRBJ1-1 | TRBV7-6 | CASSQALNTEAFF | TGTGCCAGCAGCCAAGCGCTGAACACTGAAGCTTTCTTT
once | TRBD1 | TRBJ1-4 | TRBV19 | CASRIPGGVEKLFF | TGTGCCAGTAGGATCCCAGGGGGCGTCGAAAAACTGTTTTTT
many | TRBD2 | TRBJ2-3 | TRBV29-1 | CSFTSGGVLDTQYF | TGCAGCTTCACTAGCGGGGGGGTTTTAGATACGCAGTATTTT
many | TRBD1 | TRBJ1-1 | TRBV20-1 | CSANRGQGTEAFF | TGCAGTGCAAACAGGGGACAGGGCACTGAAGCTTTCTTT
few | - | TRBJ2-6 | TRBV18 | CASSPTVTSGANVLTF | TGTGCCAGCTCACCGACAGTGACCTCTGGGGCCAACGTCCTGACTTTC
few | - | TRBJ1-1 | TRBV7-2 | CASSLGTGWKVNTEAFF | TGTGCCAGCAGCTTAGGTACAGGGTGGAAAGTGAACACTGAAGCTTTCTTT
many | - | TRBJ1-2 | TRBV29-1 | CSVEVWDNYGYTF | TGCAGCGTTGAAGTTTGGGATAACTATGGCTACACCTTC
many | - | TRBJ2-1 | TRBV7-9 | CASSLSTPWGDEQFF | TGTGCCAGCAGCTTATCGACACCGTGGGGCGATGAGCAGTTCTTC